This T cell receptor beta chain was captured in a study of Ad26.COV2.S vaccination and SARS-CoV-2 variants. Whole-study findings and limits: TCR breadth and depth estimates may have understated total T cell responses. While placebo recipients had lower spike-specific TCR breadth, vaccine recipients had more. Recipients of either vaccine or placebo displayed similar breadth of non-spike TCRs.

Repertoires were generated with immunoSEQ multiplex PCR, while TCRdb's copy carries only in-frame clones and drops some. The sample holds about 180,000 clones, around 88% seen once. This clone showed up just a few times. Its antigen is still unknown. This receptor was taken from a human donor who had recovered from COVID-19. Source: peripheral blood, taken after recovery from COVID-19.

In DNA, the CDR3 is TGTGCCAGCAGTGAAAGGGTGGACAGCCGATATAGCAATCAGCCCCAGCATTTT. It yields the protein CASSERVDSRYSNQPQHF. The chain recombines TRBV6-1 with TRBJ1-5, with D tentatively TRBD1 (6 bases). Germline values: CDR1 MNHNS, CDR2 SASEGT. The ends were cut back, 2 bases at V and 0 bases at J, with 17 bases in the middle. This CDR3 contains 18 residues.